This entry lists 15 T cell receptor beta chains sequenced from one sample in a study of CD8+CD57+ T cells in acquired aplastic anemia. Genomic DNA served as template for TCR beta VDJ and CDR3 profiling. TCRdb independently ran MiXCR on the reads; one entry per CDR3 protein. The sample lists around 150,000 distinct CDR3 sequences, approximately 43% occurring once. Specimen: sorted CD4+, CD8+, or CD8+CD57+ T cells (not recorded which) from PBMCs. These receptors were obtained from a human donor in good health.

The chain is built from TRBV29-1 and TRBJ1-2, with a weak D call TRBD1 (5 bases). V was pared by 6 bases and J by 4 bases, with 9 bases between. The CDR3 contains 11 residues. CDR1 and CDR2 from the germline V gene are SQVTM and ANQGSEA. Written as DNA, the CDR3 is TGCAGCGTGACAGATACCTATGGCTACACCTTC. Protein product: CSVTDTYGYTF.

This rearrangement joins TRBV29-1 to TRBJ2-2; D call uncertain. The CDR3 is 16 amino acids. CDR1 and CDR2 from the germline V gene are SQVTM and ANQGSEA. V was cut by 6 bases and J by 0 bases, with 17 bases left in between. CDR3 in DNA: TGCAGCGTCTCAGCAAATCCGGTCGCGAACACCGGGGAGCTGTTTTTT. It is translated as CSVSANPVANTGELFF.

The gene calls are TRBV28 and TRBJ2-1; 8 bases align to TRBD1. V shed 4 bases, J shed 7 bases, and the junction held 6 bases outside the gene matches. This CDR3 has 14 residues. Per germline, CDR1 MDHEN and CDR2 SYDVKM. The DNA of the CDR3 is TGTGCCAGCAGTTCCAGACAGGGGAAGAATGAGCAGTTCTTC. It encodes CASSSRQGKNEQFF.

The rearrangement links TRBV2 to TRBJ2-7; TRBD2 aligns across 14 bases. CDR1 is SNHLY and CDR2 is FYNNEI in the germline V gene. This CDR3 has 16 amino acids. The V and J ends lost 7 bases and 4 bases, in that order; junction bases with no gene match: 9. DNA for the CDR3: TGTGCCAGCACTGGGACTAGCGGGAGAGTCGCTTACGAGCAGTACTTC. This encodes CASTGTSGRVAYEQYF. Variable domain in full (rest from reference TRBV2 and TRBJ2-7): EPEVTQTPSHQVTQMGQEVILRCVPISNHLYFYWYRQILGQKVEFLVSFYNNEISEKSEIFDDQFSVERPDGSNFTLKIRSTKLEDSAMYFCASTGTSGRVAYEQYFGPGTRLTVT.

On this clonotype: A single base separates this from a much larger clone, so it may be a read error. The chain is built from TRBV5-1 and TRBJ2-7; 7 nucleotides agree with TRBD2. Looked up from germline, CDR1 is SGHRS and CDR2 is YFSETQ. The CDR3 loop spans 15 amino acids. This CDR3 reads CASSLEQGGYNERFF. Written as DNA, the CDR3 is TGCGCCAGCAGCTTGGAGCAGGGAGGGTACAATGAGCGGTTCTTC.

V gene TRBV2 combines with J gene TRBJ1-2; 8 nucleotides align to TRBD1. J gave up 3 bases and V 8 bases, and 11 bases lay outside the gene matches. The CDR3 is made up of 15 amino acids. Per the germline V gene, CDR1 is SNHLY and CDR2 is FYNNEI. CDR3 amino acids: CASSKMDRAYYGYTF. The CDR3 DNA reads as TGTGCCAGCTCAAAGATGGACAGGGCGTACTATGGCTACACCTTC.

This clonotype was counted many times. This chain uses TRBV12-3 or TRBV12-4 with TRBJ1-2; no clear D. V dropped 9 bases and J dropped 0 bases, with 5 bases sitting between them. The CDR3 length is 11 residues. The DNA for the CDR3 is TGTGCCAGTTTAGCTAACTATGGCTACACCTTC. Its protein is CASLANYGYTF.

This clonotype came up many times. This chain connects TRBV7-3 to TRBJ2-3; D not resolved. V lost 0 bases to trimming and J lost 1 base, with 5 bases between them. Per germline, CDR1 SGHTA and CDR2 FQGTGA. The CDR3 is 14 residues long. The CDR3 sequence: CASSLTFGTDTQYF. The CDR3 DNA sequence: TGTGCCAGCAGCTTAACGTTCGGCACAGATACGCAGTATTTT.

This clonotype appeared many times. V is TRBV5-1 and J is TRBJ2-7, with a weak D call TRBD2 (6 bases). V shed 4 bases and J shed 3 bases, with 14 bases lying between them. Germline V gene sequence: CDR1 SGHRS, CDR2 YFSETQ. The CDR3 is 14 amino acids. In DNA, the CDR3 is TGCGCCAGCAGCGCCGGGACTCCACTCTACGAGCAGTACTTC. Its translation: CASSAGTPLYEQYF.

Details on this clonotype: A much larger clonotype is one base distant, so this may be a read error. The chain joins TRBV5-1 to TRBJ2-2, with D possibly called TRBD1 or TRBD2 (6 bases each). This CDR3 is 16 amino acids long. Trimming removed 4 bases at V and 3 bases at J, with 16 bases between. Germline CDR1 and CDR2: SGHRS and YFSETQ. The CDR3 sequence: CASSSGARGDTGELFF. The CDR3 nucleotides are TGCGCCAGCAGCAGTGGGGCAAGGGGGGACACCGGGGAGCTGTTTTTT. Together with reference TRBV5-1 and TRBJ2-2, the CDR3 gives the full variable domain: KAGVTQTPRYLIKTRGQQVTLSCSPISGHRSVSWYQQTPGQGLQFLFEYFSETQRNKGNFPGRFSGRQFSNSRSEMNVSTLELGDSALYLCASSSGARGDTGELFFGEGSRLTVL.

The chain couples TRBV6-1 to TRBJ2-7; maybe TRBD1 (5 bases). Germline CDR1 and CDR2: MNHNS and SASEGT. The V and J ends lost 6 bases and 4 bases respectively, with 13 bases between them. CDR3 length: 13 amino acids. The CDR3 is CASSHRRTYEQYF. CDR3 coding DNA: TGTGCCAGCAGCCATCGACGGACATACGAGCAGTACTTC.

This clonotype was detected only a few times. The CDR3 loop reads CSARDYGGGRGREKLFF. The DNA of the CDR3 is TGCAGTGCTAGAGATTATGGAGGGGGCCGGGGTAGGGAAAAACTGTTTTTT. The chain carries TRBV20-1 and TRBJ1-4; 7 bases fit TRBD1. The CDR3 is 17 residues long. Germline lookup yields CDR1 DFQATT and CDR2 SNEGSKA (reference sequence). J was trimmed by 8 bases and V by 0 bases; bases with no gene match: 15.

In this sample, this clonotype turned up once. The rearrangement links TRBV29-1 to TRBJ2-5, with D perhaps matching TRBD1 or TRBD2 (6 bases each). The CDR3 runs 15 residues. Germline CDR1 and CDR2: SQVTM and ANQGSEA. Trimming stripped 0 bases from V and 0 bases from J, with 11 bases between. CDR3 region: CSVEDPEGDQETQYF. Here the CDR3 DNA reads TGCAGCGTTGAAGATCCGGAGGGGGACCAAGAGACCCAGTACTTC.

Ten or more counts support this clonotype. The rearrangement joins TRBV19 to TRBJ1-2, with D perhaps matching TRBD1 (5 bases). CDR3 length: 15 amino acids. The V end lost 7 bases, the J end lost 3 bases, and 18 bases lay between the germline ends. The germline V gene has CDR1 LNHDA and CDR2 SQIVND (reference sequence). The CDR3 DNA reads TGTGCCAGTAAATCAATGGGGGTTAAAGACTATGGCTACACCTTC. Translating it yields CASKSMGVKDYGYTF.

This clonotype was seen many times. The J gene is TRBJ1-2, the V gene TRBV4-1; 12 nucleotides line up with TRBD1. With V trimmed by 2 bases and J by 4 bases, 5 bases remained unmatched. The CDR3 has 16 residues. The germline gives CDR1 MGHRA, CDR2 YSYEKL. CDR3 in DNA: TGCGCCAGCAGCCAACCGGGACAGGGGGCTTCCTATGGCTACACCTTC. Translation gives CASSQPGQGASYGYTF.